Presented here are 7 T cell receptor beta chains from one specimen sequenced in a study of T cell repertoires in cytomegalovirus infection. TCRdb passed the reads through MiXCR, listing each CDR3 protein once. This sample has approximately 310,000 distinct CDR3 sequences, with 25% found just once. These TCRs are of unknown antigen specificity. The input for sequencing was cultured PBMCs, taken from culture after CMV antigen stimulation. The receptors stem from a human donor in good health (CMV status not recorded). Some clones in this sample may be carry-over from other donors' samples.

The genes are TRBV4-3 and TRBJ2-1, with TRBD2 as a possible D gene (6 bases). Germline V gene data show CDR1 as LGHNA and CDR2 as YSLEER. The CDR3 has 15 residues. V was clipped by 2 bases and J by 3 bases, with 11 bases between them. In DNA, the CDR3 is TGCGCCAGCAGCCAAAGGTGGGAGGTCTACAATGAGCAGTTCTTC. Its protein is CASSQRWEVYNEQFF.

This clonotype came up many times. The chain links TRBV7-2 to TRBJ1-3; D uncertain. Germline-derived CDR1 and CDR2 are SGHTA and FQGNSA. V was clipped by 0 bases and J by 8 bases, with 14 bases between them. The CDR3 runs to 15 residues. CDR3 region: CASSLADTGPYTIYF. The DNA for the CDR3 is TGTGCCAGCAGCTTAGCCGACACCGGGCCCTACACCATATATTTT.

This chain joins TRBV7-6 and TRBJ2-7, with 8 bases identical to TRBD2. This CDR3 contains 14 residues. The junction had 6 bases not matched to a gene; V was cut back by 4 bases and J by 4 bases. The germline CDR1 and CDR2 sequences are SGHVS and FNYEAQ. CDR3 protein: CASSYGRGDYEQYV. CDR3 nucleotide sequence: TGTGCCAGCAGCTACGGGAGGGGGGATTACGAGCAGTACGTC.

This clonotype was seen a handful of times. The chain employs TRBV24-1 and TRBJ2-1; 11 bases agree with TRBD2. Germline V CDR1 and CDR2: KGHDR, SFDVKD. There are 15 residues in the CDR3. V was clipped by 3 bases and J by 6 bases; unmatched bases: 3. CDR3 sequence (DNA): TGTGCCACCAGTGATATAGCGGGAGGGCCCAATGAGCAGTTCTTC. As protein: CATSDIAGGPNEQFF.

This clonotype was observed many times. CDR3 nucleotides: TGTGCCAGCAGCCTAGCGGGAGGGGGGGGTAATGAGCAGTTCTTC. The encoded protein is CASSLAGGGGNEQFF. This chain uses TRBV12-3 or TRBV12-4 with TRBJ2-1; 12 bases fit TRBD2. After removal of 6 bases from V and 7 bases from J, the junction contained 7 bases not matched to a gene. The CDR3 consists of 15 residues.

The V and J genes are TRBV5-1 and TRBJ1-2; D is ambiguous. The CDR3 sequence is 13 residues long. From germline, CDR1 is SGHRS and CDR2 YFSETQ. V was cut by 3 bases and J by 5 bases, with 11 bases left in between. The CDR3 loop is CASSSELGYGYTF. The CDR3 DNA reads as TGCGCCAGCAGCTCGGAGCTGGGGTATGGCTACACCTTC.

This clonotype has only a few counts. The chain uses TRBV7-9 and TRBJ1-1; D not certain. CDR1 SEHNR and CDR2 FQNEAQ come from the germline V gene (reference sequence). Trimming took off 5 bases at V and 5 bases at J, with 12 bases between the two ends. CDR3 length equals 13 residues. DNA of the CDR3: TGTGCCAGCAGCATTCGGACGGGGACTGAAGCTTTCTTT. Its translation: CASSIRTGTEAFF.